This T cell receptor beta chain comes out of a study of T cells after yellow fever vaccination. With 0 bases removed from V and 7 bases from J, the gap between germline ends came to 9 bases. The CDR3 has 13 amino acids. Per germline, CDR1 MNHNS and CDR2 SASEGT. TCRdb reanalysed the 5' RACE reads using MiXCR and keeps one entry per CDR3 protein. The sample holds about 550,000 distinct CDR3 sequences, about 19% seen once. This clonotype was seen only a few times. The receptor's source is a man aged 25-45 years who received the YFV17D yellow fever vaccine. The specimen comprised PBMCs, sampled 15 days after the yellow fever booster vaccination. This chain uses TRBV6-1 with TRBJ2-5, with D possibly TRBD2 on 5 matching bases. Here the CDR3 reads CASSEATRGTQYF. The CDR3 bases are TGTGCCAGCAGTGAAGCGACCCGGGGGACCCAGTACTTC.